This T cell receptor (beta chain) was identified in a study of CD8+CD57+ T cells in acquired aplastic anemia (dated by TCRdb to the late 2010s). Describing the broader study: DNA extracted from sorted CD4+ and CD8+ cells had a mean of approximately 3.5 ug, with a range of 0.2 to 27.4 ug. Mean read counts for healthy donor samples were around 10 million for CD4+ cells and some 11 million for CD8+ cells. What the authors observed across the whole study: Patients and healthy controls showed no significant difference in CD8+ Simpson's diversity (P=0.060). Roughly 29 CD8+ CDR3 sequences were found in both patients and controls but appeared to be highly expressed in patients and within the immunodominant clones of the patients.

V loses 5 bases, J loses 2 bases, and the germline ends lie 9 bases apart. Via the germline V gene, CDR1 is KGHSH and CDR2 LQKENI. The CDR3 runs 13 residues from the cysteine to the phenylalanine. Only CDR3 DNA is held: 39 bases, read in frame from base 1. Profiling of TCR beta VDJ combinations and CDR3 sequences used genomic DNA as the template. TCR repertoire sequencing was run on an Illumina HiSeq 2000. As for the original processing: TRBV/TRBJ rearrangement plots, CDR3 size and DJ length profiles, and Simpson's diversity index were used to evaluate the repertoires. Whichever DNA sequence was most abundant in the deep sequencing data was defined as the immunodominant clone. CDR3 amino acid sequences were checked for sharing between subjects and were compared against published repertoires and the VDJdb database. TCRdb applied fastp at Q25 and MiXCR to the public reads, then kept only in-frame beta chains. CDR3 protein sequences are deduplicated, and each keeps its most common genes and DNA. For this entry, the V and J calls and clone size follow TCRdb and not the study's own pipeline. The sample yields about 210,000 distinct CDR3 sequences; almost 35% were counted once. The ten largest account for 1.1% of the sample.

Regarding this clonotype: Its specific antigen is unknown. Base qualities are not at hand, and no much larger clone is one base apart.

In the study, sorted CD4+ and CD8+ blood T cells from patients with severe aplastic anemia and from healthy subjects underwent deep sequencing of TCR repertoires. Ficoll-Paque density gradient centrifugation was used to isolate peripheral blood mononuclear cells. Before DNA extraction, CD4+ and CD8+ T cells were sorted with FACS or magnetic beads. This TCR was recovered from a human donor in good health, serving as a control. Material for sequencing was sorted CD4+, CD8+, or CD8+CD57+ T cells (not recorded which) from PBMCs. The chain is assembled from TRBV18 and TRBJ2-5; the D gene assignment is ambiguous. The sequenced DNA is TGTGCCAGCTCATCTTCTATACAAGAGACCCAGTACTTC. It codes for CASSSSIQETQYF.